The sequence of this T cell receptor (beta chain) was determined in a study of blood T cells in healthy people across ages. Findings and caveats of the study: For the donors, CMV status was unknown and possibly confounded expanded clonotype changes. Significant beta diversity loss was already apparent by age roughly 43, declining roughly linearly.

Of note for this clonotype: Antigen: not known.

It was with a sample-barcoded 5' primer and a J-beta primer mix that a second PCR of roughly 6 to 12 cycles was run. TCRdb re-analysed the 5' RACE reads in MiXCR, keeping a single row per CDR3 protein. The sample holds 1.2 million to 1.5 million distinct CDR3 sequences, roughly 45% seen once. Sequenced input: blood. The receptor comes from a woman aged 18-29 years in good health.

CDR3 bases: TGTGCCAGCAGTTTCGAGGGGGCGGGCTACACCTTC. Protein: CASSFEGAGYTF. The rearrangement joins TRBV12-3 or TRBV12-4 to TRBJ1-2, with 7 bases aligning to TRBD1. With 3 bases clipped from V and 8 bases from J, the junction kept 3 bases outside the gene matches. This CDR3 contains 12 residues.